This entry lists 24 T cell receptor beta chains sequenced from one sample in a study of T cells in Graves' hyperthyroidism and ophthalmopathy. Amplification yielded TCR beta CDR3 regions, with RNA transcripts as the source. The primer set for the first-round RT-PCR of the TCR CDR3 was HTBI. One entry per CDR3 protein results from TCRdb running MiXCR on the multiplex PCR reads. The sample has over 450,000 distinct CDR3 sequences; roughly an eighth are singletons. Sequenced sample: blood. Receptors originate from a woman aged 18-35 years with Graves' hyperthyroidism.

The rearrangement joins TRBV4-2 to TRBJ2-2; D remains unclear. The V gene lost 0 bases and the J gene lost 8 bases, with 16 bases spanning the gap. CDR3 length: 16 residues. Germline values: CDR1 LGHNA, CDR2 YNFKEQ. The CDR3: CASSQEAGKITGELFF. In DNA, the CDR3 is TGTGCCAGCAGCCAAGAAGCCGGCAAAATTACTGGGGAGCTGTTTTTT.

This clonotype has at least ten counts. The V call is TRBV12-3 or TRBV12-4, the J call TRBJ1-5, with D possibly being TRBD1 (6 bases). Trimming left V 4 bases short and J 4 bases short, with 20 bases between. This CDR3 is 17 amino acids long. The CDR3 nucleotides are TGTGCCAGCAGTTACAGGGTAGCGGGCCAAGCAAATCAGCCCCAGCATTTT. This gives the protein CASSYRVAGQANQPQHF.

Concerning this clonotype: This may come from a read error, since a much larger clone is one base off. V is TRBV5-5 and J is TRBJ2-5; D unresolved. CDR1 and CDR2 from the germline V gene are SGHKS and YYEKEE (reference sequence). The germline V and J ends were trimmed by 3 bases and 4 bases, with 13 bases remaining between them. This CDR3 comprises 14 residues. Here the CDR3 DNA reads TGTGCCAGCAGCTCCACCTGGGTTGGAGAGACCCAGTACTTC. It specifies CASSSTWVGETQYF.

The chain combines TRBV6-2 or TRBV6-3 with TRBJ2-1; D remains ambiguous. V lost 6 bases, J lost 3 bases, and 15 bases lay in between. CDR3 length: 15 amino acids. Germline CDR1 MNHEY, CDR2 SVGEGT. As DNA, the CDR3 is TGTGCCAGCAGCCCTACCGAGTCTCACTACAATGAGCAGTTCTTC. This encodes CASSPTESHYNEQFF.

This clonotype was picked up many times. V and J are TRBV7-2 and TRBJ2-5; TRBD1 agrees at 7 bases. From germline, CDR1 is SGHTA and CDR2 FQGNSA. CDR3 length: 14 amino acids. V shed 5 bases and J 4 bases; nucleotides not matched to a gene: 7. In nucleotides, the CDR3 is TGTGCCAGCAGCACCGGGACAGCAGGAGAGACCCAGTACTTC. It specifies CASSTGTAGETQYF.

This clonotype was counted ten times or more. The rearrangement uses TRBV20-1 and TRBJ2-1; TRBD2 agrees at 7 bases. Germline loops: CDR1 DFQATT, CDR2 SNEGSKA (reference sequence). V lost 4 bases to trimming and J lost 0 bases; unmatched junction nucleotides: 9. CDR3 length: 16 residues. In nucleotides, the CDR3 is TGCAGTGCTATTCCTAGCGGCTACTCCTCCTACAATGAGCAGTTCTTC. Its protein product is CSAIPSGYSSYNEQFF.

The rearrangement links TRBV19 to TRBJ1-2; D perhaps matches TRBD1 (5 bases). From germline, CDR1 is LNHDA and CDR2 SQIVND (reference sequence). This CDR3 is built from 12 residues. V was pared by 8 bases and J by 1 base, with 8 bases between. CDR3 coding DNA: TGTGCCAGTTTACAGGATAACTATGGCTACACCTTC. The encoded protein is CASLQDNYGYTF.

This clonotype occurred many times. The gene calls are TRBV27 and TRBJ2-3; no firm D call. Germline V lookup: CDR1 MNHEY, CDR2 SMNVEV (reference sequence). The CDR3 sequence is 16 residues long. V was clipped by 1 base and J by 5 bases, with 16 bases between them. CDR3 coding DNA: TGTGCCAGCAGTTTATTTCCAGTCAAAGGACGAGATACGCAGTATTTT. Translated: CASSLFPVKGRDTQYF.

This clonotype was counted at least ten times. The chain employs TRBV2 and TRBJ2-7; D unresolved. The V gene's germline CDR1 is SNHLY and CDR2 FYNNEI. The CDR3 has 13 amino acids. The V gene lost 2 bases and the J gene lost 1 base, with 6 bases spanning the gap. DNA for the CDR3: TGTGCCAGCAGTGAACCCGGGTCCTACGAGCAGTACTTC. It yields the protein CASSEPGSYEQYF. Complete variable domain (other parts from reference TRBV2 and TRBJ2-7): EPEVTQTPSHQVTQMGQEVILRCVPISNHLYFYWYRQILGQKVEFLVSFYNNEISEKSEIFDDQFSVERPDGSNFTLKIRSTKLEDSAMYFCASSEPGSYEQYFGPGTRLTVT.

The chain joins TRBV7-4 to TRBJ2-1; no clear D. The V end lost 1 base, the J end lost 0 bases, and 13 bases lay between the germline ends. This CDR3 has 17 residues. Germline V gene sequence: CDR1 SGHVT, CDR2 SQSDAQ. The CDR3 bases are TGTGCCAGCAGCTTAGGGCTAGAACCTCCCTCCTACAATGAGCAGTTCTTC. It translates to CASSLGLEPPSYNEQFF.

This clonotype was observed at least ten times. The chain uses TRBV2 and TRBJ2-1; 10 bases are a match to TRBD2. Germline lookup yields CDR1 SNHLY and CDR2 FYNNEI. The CDR3 loop spans 15 amino acids. The trim removed 6 bases at V and 8 bases at J, leaving 10 bases unmatched. The CDR3 DNA is TGTGCCAGCAGGGTATCCAGCGGGAGGGCGGATGAGCAGTTCTTC. This codes for CASRVSSGRADEQFF. The whole variable domain, filled in from reference TRBV2 and TRBJ2-1, reads EPEVTQTPSHQVTQMGQEVILRCVPISNHLYFYWYRQILGQKVEFLVSFYNNEISEKSEIFDDQFSVERPDGSNFTLKIRSTKLEDSAMYFCASRVSSGRADEQFFGPGTRLTVL.

This clonotype was observed a few times. The chain joins TRBV29-1 to TRBJ2-1, with D hard to call. The CDR3 contains 12 residues. The V and J ends lost 3 bases and 8 bases respectively, with 11 bases between them. Germline lookup yields CDR1 SQVTM and CDR2 ANQGSEA. CDR3 residues: CSVDGPGYEQFF. The CDR3 region has the DNA TGCAGCGTTGATGGGCCTGGCTATGAGCAGTTCTTC.

This clonotype was counted many times. CDR3 bases: TGTGCCACCAGCAGAGATTCAGGGGCCGCTAATGAAAAACTGTTTTTT. Its protein is CATSRDSGAANEKLFF. The chain employs TRBV15 and TRBJ1-4; tentative D call: TRBD1 (6 bases). In germline, CDR1 is LNHNV, CDR2 YYDKDF (reference sequence). The CDR3 has 16 residues. V dropped 0 bases and J dropped 3 bases, with 11 bases sitting between them. The full variable domain, completed using reference TRBV15 and TRBJ1-4, is DAMVIQNPRYQVTQFGKPVTLSCSQTLNHNVMYWYQQKSSQAPKLLFHYYDKDFNNEADTPDNFQSRRPNTSFCFLDIRSPGLGDTAMYLCATSRDSGAANEKLFFGSGTQLSVL.

In its sample, this clonotype was seen many times. This rearrangement joins TRBV2 to TRBJ1-2, with D unresolved. The V end was cut by 4 bases, the J end by 0 bases, with 15 bases between. The CDR3 spans 16 residues. CDR1 SNHLY and CDR2 FYNNEI come from the germline V gene. The CDR3 sequence is CASSGQDFTANYGYTF. The CDR3 region has the DNA TGTGCCAGCAGTGGGCAGGACTTTACTGCTAACTATGGCTACACCTTC.

Notes on this clonotype: A much larger clonotype is one base distant, so this may be a read error. This chain connects TRBV6-1 to TRBJ1-1; D might be TRBD1 (5 bases). Looked up from germline, CDR1 is MNHNS and CDR2 is SASEGT. The CDR3 is 14 residues long. CDR3 in amino acids: CASSDGQGDTGAFF. The CDR3, as DNA: TGTGCCAGCAGCGATGGGCAGGGAGACACTGGAGCTTTCTTT.

The chain joins TRBV6-2 or TRBV6-3 to TRBJ2-3; 7 positions match TRBD2. J lost 5 bases, V lost 8 bases, and 10 bases had no gene match. The length of the CDR3 is 14 residues. Germline V lookup: CDR1 MNHEY, CDR2 SVGEGT. The chain's CDR3 is CASCQAGIKDTQYF. DNA for the CDR3: TGTGCCAGCTGCCAAGCGGGAATTAAAGATACGCAGTATTTT.

The chain uses TRBV29-1 and TRBJ1-2, with 9 bases matching TRBD1. This CDR3 has 15 residues. V was pared by 0 bases and J by 3 bases, with 5 bases of the junction left unmatched. In germline, CDR1 is SQVTM, CDR2 ANQGSEA. CDR3 DNA: TGCAGCGTTGAAGAGTCGGGACAGGGCGACTATGGCTACACCTTC. It specifies CSVEESGQGDYGYTF.

V gene TRBV7-9 combines with J gene TRBJ2-7, with D perhaps matching TRBD2 (6 bases). Trimming removed 5 bases from V and 2 bases from J, with 13 bases in between. Germline CDR1 and CDR2: SEHNR and FQNEAQ (reference sequence). The CDR3 runs to 14 residues. The CDR3 DNA reads as TGTGCCAGCAGCAAACCTCCGGGAGCCTACGAGCAGTACTTC. Residues: CASSKPPGAYEQYF.

This clonotype was counted at least ten times. CDR3 protein: CASSIGGLKNIQYF. CDR3 nucleotides: TGTGCCAGTAGTATAGGAGGGTTAAAAAACATTCAGTACTTC. This chain connects TRBV19 to TRBJ2-4, with D possibly matching TRBD2 (5 bases). The CDR3 has 14 amino acids. Germline values: CDR1 LNHDA, CDR2 SQIVND (reference sequence). Trimming removed 1 base at V and 4 bases at J, with 8 bases between.

This clonotype showed up just once. The chain links TRBV19 to TRBJ2-3; possibly TRBD1 for D (5 bases). The CDR3 length is 15 residues. In germline, CDR1 is LNHDA, CDR2 SQIVND (reference sequence). Trimming stripped 7 bases from V and 4 bases from J, with 18 bases between. The CDR3 DNA reads as TGTGCCAGTACCCTCGGGCAGGGTACCCCAGATACGCAGTATTTT. Amino acids: CASTLGQGTPDTQYF. The complete variable domain, with remaining parts taken from reference TRBV19 and TRBJ2-3, reads DGGITQSPKYLFRKEGQNVTLSCEQNLNHDAMYWYRQDPGQGLRLIYYSQIVNDFQKGDIAEGYSVSREKKESFPLTVTSAQKNPTAFYLCASTLGQGTPDTQYFGPGTRLTVL.

This clonotype was picked up a small number of times. The V and J genes are TRBV4-1 and TRBJ2-7, with a tentative D call TRBD2 (6 bases). Germline CDR1 and CDR2: MGHRA and YSYEKL. This CDR3 comprises 13 residues. V shed 0 bases and J shed 6 bases, with 9 bases lying between them. The CDR3 here is CASSQEGGPEQYF. The CDR3, as DNA: TGCGCCAGCAGCCAAGAGGGGGGTCCCGAGCAGTACTTC.

Regarding this clonotype: A read error is possible here, since a much larger clone lies one base away. V gene TRBV27 combines with J gene TRBJ1-2; 7 bases are shared with TRBD1. This CDR3 contains 14 residues. Germline V gene data show CDR1 as MNHEY and CDR2 as SMNVEV (reference sequence). V trimming: 5 bases; J trimming: 6 bases; junction bases outside the gene matches: 9. CDR3 nucleotide sequence: TGTGCCAGCAGTGGGGACAGTTTTCTGCATGGCTACACCTTC. Its translation: CASSGDSFLHGYTF.

This clonotype was observed at least ten times. This chain connects TRBV2 to TRBJ1-2; the match to TRBD1 covers 11 bases. The CDR3 is made up of 14 amino acids. J lost 8 bases, V lost 6 bases, and 8 bases had no gene match. Germline lookup yields CDR1 SNHLY and CDR2 FYNNEI. CDR3 region: CASSVRTGGEGYTF. The CDR3 DNA sequence: TGTGCCAGCAGCGTACGGACAGGGGGCGAAGGCTACACCTTC.

This clonotype was counted at least ten times. The chain links TRBV6-4 to TRBJ2-3; TRBD2 aligns across 12 bases. Germline CDR1 is MRHNA and CDR2 is SNTAGT. The CDR3 contains 18 residues. V gave up 0 bases and J gave up 6 bases; unmatched junction bases: 10. CDR3 amino acids: CASSDSGTSGRQGDTQYF. CDR3 nucleotides: TGTGCCAGCAGTGACTCGGGAACTAGCGGGAGGCAGGGGGATACGCAGTATTTT.